The 26 T cell receptor beta chains given below trace back to one sample, sequenced in a study of T-cell reconstitution after alpha-beta-depleted transplantation in children. Unique molecular identifiers were incorporated when the TCRbeta library was constructed. MiXCR, run by TCRdb on the PCR reads, gives a single entry per CDR3 protein. The data hold around 960,000 distinct CDR3 sequences, with around 30% observed a single time. The source material was PBMCs, mostly from graft donor cells, sampled 360 days after TCRalphabeta/CD19-depleted stem cell transplant. The source is a boy under two years old who had a stem cell transplant for SCID, so the T cells may come from the graft donor.

Only a few counts were recorded for this clonotype. This sequence joins TRBV27 and TRBJ2-7, with 8 bases lining up with TRBD2. In germline, CDR1 is MNHEY, CDR2 SMNVEV (reference sequence). V gave up 5 bases and J gave up 0 bases; unmatched junction bases: 6. CDR3 length equals 15 residues. The CDR3 protein is CASSLSGASSYEQYF. CDR3 coding DNA: TGTGCCAGCAGTCTTAGCGGGGCGAGCTCCTACGAGCAGTACTTC.

V usage is TRBV20-1 and J usage is TRBJ2-7; D possibly uses TRBD1 or TRBD2 (5 bases each). Germline V gene data show CDR1 as DFQATT and CDR2 as SNEGSKA (reference sequence). The CDR3 has 20 amino acids. The ends were cut back, 0 bases at V and 3 bases at J, with 30 bases in the middle. The CDR3: CSARDLFLGTRLDGYYEQYF. The CDR3 nucleotides are TGCAGTGCTAGAGATCTCTTTCTCGGGACCCGTCTTGACGGGTACTACGAGCAGTACTTC.

The genes are TRBV29-1 and TRBJ1-2; D is unresolved. Looked up from germline, CDR1 is SQVTM and CDR2 is ANQGSEA. This CDR3 spans 12 amino acids. Trimming cost V 1 base and J 6 bases, with 9 bases left between them. CDR3 coding DNA: TGCAGCGTTGAAGGGGCAGCCGATGGCTACACCTTC. Its translation is CSVEGAADGYTF. Full variable domain (outside the CDR3, taken from reference TRBV29-1 and TRBJ1-2): SAVISQKPSRDICQRGTSLTIQCQVDSQVTMMFWYRQQPGQSLTLIATANQGSEATYESGFVIDKFPISRPNLTFSTLTVSNMSPEDSSIYLCSVEGAADGYTFGSGTRLTVV.

The chain is built from TRBV20-1 and TRBJ2-7; the D gene is possibly TRBD2 (6 bases). The germline gives CDR1 DFQATT, CDR2 SNEGSKA (reference sequence). The CDR3 sequence is 18 residues long. Trimming pared 4 bases from V and 3 bases from J, leaving 28 bases between. The CDR3 spells CSATSPFYGEDGYYEQYF. The CDR3 nucleotides are TGCAGTGCTACCAGCCCTTTTTACGGGGAGGACGGCTACTACGAGCAGTACTTC.

This clonotype was seen a handful of times. V usage is TRBV6-1 and J usage is TRBJ2-2; TRBD1 is a possible D gene (5 bases). V was cut by 5 bases and J by 8 bases, with 15 bases left in between. Per the germline V gene, CDR1 is MNHNS and CDR2 is SASEGT. The CDR3 spans 14 residues. This CDR3 is CASSQPGYRGELFF. The DNA of the CDR3 is TGTGCCAGCAGTCAACCAGGGTATCGAGGGGAGCTGTTTTTT.

The chain uses TRBV7-8 and TRBJ2-3, with 7 bases aligning to TRBD2. V gave up 3 bases and J gave up 3 bases; unmatched junction bases: 6. The CDR3 sequence is 15 residues long. The germline V gene has CDR1 SGHVS and CDR2 FQNEAQ. CDR3 in amino acids: CASSFGAGETDTQYF. In DNA, the CDR3 is TGTGCCAGCAGCTTTGGCGCGGGGGAAACAGATACGCAGTATTTT.

The chain combines TRBV7-3 with TRBJ2-5; 7 bases agree with TRBD2. V trimming: 5 bases; J trimming: 4 bases; junction bases outside the gene matches: 10. This CDR3 is 15 amino acids long. The germline gives CDR1 SGHTA, CDR2 FQGTGA. In DNA form, the CDR3 reads TGTGCCAGCAGCCCAACTGGGGGGGGAGGAGAGACCCAGTACTTC. Amino acid sequence: CASSPTGGGGETQYF.

This clonotype was counted only a few times. The genes are TRBV15 and TRBJ2-3, with D perhaps TRBD2 (5 bases). V lost 9 bases to trimming and J lost 0 bases, with 13 bases between them. Germline CDR1 and CDR2: LNHNV and YYDKDF (reference sequence). The CDR3 extends over 14 amino acids. The CDR3 region is CATAPGSSTDTQYF. CDR3 DNA: TGTGCCACGGCTCCGGGATCCAGCACAGATACGCAGTATTTT.

The chain employs TRBV7-9 and TRBJ2-1; 7 bases align to TRBD1. CDR1 is SEHNR, CDR2 FQNEAQ, per germline (reference sequence). The CDR3 has 17 amino acids. With 1 base clipped from V and 3 bases from J, the junction kept 9 bases outside the gene matches. CDR3 in amino acids: CASSLGGLGTVYNEQFF. DNA of the CDR3: TGTGCCAGCAGCTTAGGGGGTCTCGGGACAGTCTACAATGAGCAGTTCTTC.

In this sample, this clonotype turned up a few times. V usage is TRBV27 and J usage is TRBJ2-7; 7 bases match TRBD2. In germline, CDR1 is MNHEY, CDR2 SMNVEV (reference sequence). V lost 5 bases and J lost 2; bases outside the gene matches: 15. The CDR3 totals 17 residues. The CDR3 spells CASSPAAGEVSPYEQYF. Written as DNA, the CDR3 is TGTGCCAGCAGTCCTGCGGCGGGAGAAGTTAGCCCCTACGAGCAGTACTTC.

The chain combines TRBV27 with TRBJ2-7; 7 nucleotides line up with TRBD1. The CDR3 covers 14 residues. Germline assignment: CDR1 MNHEY and CDR2 SMNVEV (reference sequence). J was trimmed by 2 bases and V by 6 bases; bases with no gene match: 7. For the CDR3, the DNA is TGTGCCAGCAGCTACAGGGGCCAAGCCTACGAGCAGTACTTC. As protein: CASSYRGQAYEQYF.

V gene TRBV7-2 combines with J gene TRBJ2-5, with D perhaps matching TRBD1 or TRBD2 (5 bases each). This CDR3 is 15 amino acids long. V lost 5 bases, J lost 3 bases, and 16 bases lay in between. Germline values: CDR1 SGHTA, CDR2 FQGNSA. The CDR3 DNA reads as TGTGCCAGCAGCCCCCGTACGGGGCGGAAAGAGACCCAGTACTTC. Translation gives CASSPRTGRKETQYF.

The rearrangement links TRBV12-3 or TRBV12-4 to TRBJ2-4; possibly TRBD1 for D (6 bases). The CDR3 contains 15 residues. Between the trimmed V and J ends, which lost 4 bases and 2 bases, there was a span of 12 bases. The CDR3 reads CASSSRGQSKNIQYF. For the CDR3, the DNA is TGTGCCAGCAGTTCCCGAGGACAGTCCAAAAACATTCAGTACTTC.

This clonotype was observed a handful of times. The rearrangement uses TRBV5-1 and TRBJ2-3, with 11 bases lining up with TRBD2. CDR1 and CDR2 from the germline V gene are SGHRS and YFSETQ. The J segment lost 4 bases and the V segment lost 4 bases, leaving 14 bases of the junction unmatched. The CDR3 contains 18 residues. CDR3 residues: CASSKGTSGPSPPDTQYF. CDR3 sequence (DNA): TGCGCCAGCAGCAAGGGGACTAGCGGACCTTCCCCCCCAGATACGCAGTATTTT.

The J gene is TRBJ2-3, the V gene TRBV25-1, with 12 bases matching TRBD2. The CDR3 length is 17 residues. Trimming cost V 5 bases and J 6 bases; bases outside gene matches: 12. CDR1 is MGHDK and CDR2 is SYGVNS in the germline V gene. The CDR3, as DNA: TGTGCCAGCAGTCCGAGACTAGCGGGGGAGGGTCGGGATACGCAGTATTTT. Translated: CASSPRLAGEGRDTQYF.

V is TRBV9 and J is TRBJ2-1; D is tentatively TRBD1 or TRBD2 (6 bases each). The CDR3 is made up of 15 amino acids. V was pared by 7 bases and J by 1 base, with 15 bases between. CDR1 is SGDLS and CDR2 is YYNGEE in the germline V gene. The CDR3 DNA reads as TGTGCCAGCCAGTCGGGGGCCGGGTCCTACAATGAGCAGTTCTTC. Encoded protein: CASQSGAGSYNEQFF.

The genes are TRBV7-9 and TRBJ1-2, with no clear D. V was clipped by 1 base and J by 3 bases, with 6 bases between them. The germline V gene has CDR1 SEHNR and CDR2 FQNEAQ (reference sequence). This CDR3 contains 13 residues. Written as DNA, the CDR3 is TGTGCCAGCAGCTTAGGGGTGGACTATGGCTACACCTTC. Its protein product is CASSLGVDYGYTF.

This clonotype was counted between two and nine times. The chain is built from TRBV28 and TRBJ2-7, with unresolved D. The CDR3 is made up of 14 amino acids. Trimming took 0 bases from V and 3 from J, leaving 9 bases between them. CDR1 and CDR2 (germline): MDHEN, SYDVKM. The CDR3 sequence is CASSLWNSLYEQYF. CDR3 DNA: TGTGCCAGCAGTTTATGGAACAGCCTCTACGAGCAGTACTTC.

The chain joins TRBV5-5 to TRBJ1-2; the match to TRBD1 covers 7 bases. Trimming took 0 bases from V and 8 from J; bases not matched to a gene: 16. Germline loops: CDR1 SGHKS, CDR2 YYEKEE (reference sequence). This CDR3 region has 17 residues. In DNA, the CDR3 is TGTGCCAGCAGCTTGGAAACGCGCCTGTGGACAGGTGGCGGCTACACCTTC. As protein: CASSLETRLWTGGGYTF.

V and J are TRBV5-1 and TRBJ2-1; 11 bases map to TRBD1. The J segment lost 7 bases and the V segment lost 7 bases, leaving 7 bases of the junction unmatched. Germline V gives CDR1 SGHRS, CDR2 YFSETQ. The CDR3 covers 14 residues. CDR3: CASWDRGWENEQFF. CDR3 bases: TGCGCCAGCTGGGACAGGGGGTGGGAAAATGAGCAGTTCTTC. Filled out from reference TRBV5-1 and TRBJ2-1, the complete variable domain reads KAGVTQTPRYLIKTRGQQVTLSCSPISGHRSVSWYQQTPGQGLQFLFEYFSETQRNKGNFPGRFSGRQFSNSRSEMNVSTLELGDSALYLCASWDRGWENEQFFGPGTRLTVL.

The J gene is TRBJ2-5, the V gene TRBV7-9; the D is unclear. CDR1 and CDR2 from the germline V gene are SEHNR and FQNEAQ (reference sequence). The CDR3 loop spans 14 amino acids. Trimming took 1 base from V and 1 from J, leaving 7 bases between them. The CDR3 protein is CASSLVPGQETQYF. CDR3 in DNA: TGTGCCAGCAGCTTAGTCCCCGGCCAAGAGACCCAGTACTTC.

This clonotype has only a few counts. V gene TRBV12-3 or TRBV12-4 combines with J gene TRBJ2-7; 9 nucleotides align to TRBD2. Trimming cost V 2 bases and J 3 bases; bases outside gene matches: 2. The CDR3 runs 14 residues. CDR3 sequence: CASSLRRGGYEQYF. Written as DNA, the CDR3 is TGTGCCAGCAGTTTAAGGCGGGGGGGCTACGAGCAGTACTTC.

The gene calls are TRBV27 and TRBJ2-1, with D tentatively TRBD2 (7 bases). The CDR3 loop spans 15 amino acids. Deletions cut 3 bases from V and 10 bases from J, with 19 bases between. Germline values: CDR1 MNHEY, CDR2 SMNVEV (reference sequence). The chain's CDR3 is CASSFWGGRGNEQFF. CDR3 bases: TGTGCCAGCAGTTTCTGGGGGGGCCGGGGGAACGAGCAGTTCTTC.

This clonotype was seen a few times. This chain links TRBV7-9 with TRBJ2-7; D is possibly TRBD1 (6 bases). This CDR3 comprises 14 residues. Germline V CDR1 and CDR2: SEHNR, FQNEAQ (reference sequence). Trimming left V 4 bases short and J 2 bases short, with 12 bases between. Here the CDR3 DNA reads TGTGCCAGCAGCTCCCGGGACACTCCCTACGAGCAGTACTTC. Protein sequence: CASSSRDTPYEQYF.

The chain uses TRBV11-2 and TRBJ2-5, with D possibly TRBD2 on 7 matching bases. The CDR3 has 15 amino acids. Germline CDR1 is SGHAT and CDR2 is FQNNGV. Trimming pared 7 bases from V and 2 bases from J, leaving 17 bases between. CDR3 sequence (DNA): TGTGCCAGCACCACGCTGGGGGGGCGGCAAGAGACCCAGTACTTC. It translates to CASTTLGGRQETQYF.

This sequence joins TRBV12-3 or TRBV12-4 and TRBJ1-3; the D is unclear. The CDR3 is made up of 14 amino acids. V lost 5 bases and J 0 bases, leaving 8 bases between the germline ends. The CDR3 DNA reads as TGTGCCAGCAGTCAGGAGATCTCTGGAAACACCATATATTTT. Its translation is CASSQEISGNTIYF.